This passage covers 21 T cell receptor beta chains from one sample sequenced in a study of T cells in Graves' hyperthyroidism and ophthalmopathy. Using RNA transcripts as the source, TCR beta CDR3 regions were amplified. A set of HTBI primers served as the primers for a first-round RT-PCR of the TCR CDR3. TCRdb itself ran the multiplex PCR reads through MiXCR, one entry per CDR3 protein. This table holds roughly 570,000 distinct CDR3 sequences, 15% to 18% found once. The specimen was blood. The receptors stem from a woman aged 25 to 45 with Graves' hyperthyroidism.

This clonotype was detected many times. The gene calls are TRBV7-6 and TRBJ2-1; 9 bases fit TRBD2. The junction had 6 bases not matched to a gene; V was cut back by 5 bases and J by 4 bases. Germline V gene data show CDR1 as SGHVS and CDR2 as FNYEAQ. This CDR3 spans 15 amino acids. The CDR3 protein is CASSRAGGIYNEQFF. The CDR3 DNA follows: TGTGCCAGCAGCCGAGCGGGGGGAATTTACAATGAGCAGTTCTTC.

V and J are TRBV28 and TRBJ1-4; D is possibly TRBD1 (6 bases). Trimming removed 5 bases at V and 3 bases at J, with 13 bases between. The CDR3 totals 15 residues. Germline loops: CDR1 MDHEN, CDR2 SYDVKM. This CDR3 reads CASSTLGGANEKLFF. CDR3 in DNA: TGTGCCAGCAGTACCCTCGGGGGCGCTAATGAAAAACTGTTTTTT.

The CDR3 here is CASSSPPRDRGGNEQFF. CDR3 in DNA: TGTGCCAGCAGCTCCCCACCCCGGGACAGGGGCGGCAATGAGCAGTTCTTC. The V gene is TRBV7-9, the J gene TRBJ2-1, with 10 bases that match TRBD1. V was pared by 4 bases and J by 6 bases, with 12 bases of the junction left unmatched. Germline assignment: CDR1 SEHNR and CDR2 FQNEAQ (reference sequence). This CDR3 is 17 amino acids long.

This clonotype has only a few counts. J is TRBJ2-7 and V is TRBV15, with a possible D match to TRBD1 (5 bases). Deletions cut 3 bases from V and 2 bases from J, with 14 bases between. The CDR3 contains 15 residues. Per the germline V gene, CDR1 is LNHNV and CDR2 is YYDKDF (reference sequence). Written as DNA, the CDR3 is TGTGCCACCAGCAGGCGGCAAGGACATACCTACGAGCAGTACTTC. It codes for CATSRRQGHTYEQYF. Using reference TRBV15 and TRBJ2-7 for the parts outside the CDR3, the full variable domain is DAMVIQNPRYQVTQFGKPVTLSCSQTLNHNVMYWYQQKSSQAPKLLFHYYDKDFNNEADTPDNFQSRRPNTSFCFLDIRSPGLGDTAMYLCATSRRQGHTYEQYFGPGTRLTVT.

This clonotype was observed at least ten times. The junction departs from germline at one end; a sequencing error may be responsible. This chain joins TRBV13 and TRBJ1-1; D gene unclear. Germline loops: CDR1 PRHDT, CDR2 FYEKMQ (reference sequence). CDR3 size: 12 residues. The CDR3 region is CASSSGNPEAFF. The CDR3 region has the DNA TGTGCCAGCAGCTCCGGGAACCCTGAAGCTTTCTTT.

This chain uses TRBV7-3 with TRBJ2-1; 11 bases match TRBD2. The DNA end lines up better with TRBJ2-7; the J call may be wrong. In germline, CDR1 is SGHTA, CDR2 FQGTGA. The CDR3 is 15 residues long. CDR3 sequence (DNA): TGTGCCAGCAGCCCCCGGACTAGCGGGTACAATGAGCAGTACTTC. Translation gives CASSPRTSGYNEQYF.

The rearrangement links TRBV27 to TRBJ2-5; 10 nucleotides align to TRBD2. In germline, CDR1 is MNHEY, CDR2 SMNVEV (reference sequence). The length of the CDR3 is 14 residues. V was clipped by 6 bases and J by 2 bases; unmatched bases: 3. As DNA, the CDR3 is TGTGCCAGCAGAACTAGCGGGACACAAGAGACCCAGTACTTC. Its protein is CASRTSGTQETQYF.

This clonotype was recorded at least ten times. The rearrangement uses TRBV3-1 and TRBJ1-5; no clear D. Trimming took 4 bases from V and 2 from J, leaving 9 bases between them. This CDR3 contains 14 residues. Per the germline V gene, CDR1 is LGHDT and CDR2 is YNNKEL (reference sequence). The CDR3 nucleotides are TGTGCCAGCAGCCCTCGGACGGGCAATCAGCCCCAGCATTTT. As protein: CASSPRTGNQPQHF.

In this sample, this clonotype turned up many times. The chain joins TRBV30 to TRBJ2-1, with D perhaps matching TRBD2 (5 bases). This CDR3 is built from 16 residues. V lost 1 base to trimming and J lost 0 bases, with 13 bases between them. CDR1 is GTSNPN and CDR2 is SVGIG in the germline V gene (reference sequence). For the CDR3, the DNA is TGTGCCTGGAGTGCGGGATTACGGGGCTCCTACAATGAGCAGTTCTTC. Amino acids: CAWSAGLRGSYNEQFF.

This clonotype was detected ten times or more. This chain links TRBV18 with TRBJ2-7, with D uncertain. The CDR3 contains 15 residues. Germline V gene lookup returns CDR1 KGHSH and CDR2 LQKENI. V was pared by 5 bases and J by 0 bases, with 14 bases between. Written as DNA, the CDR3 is TGTGCCAGCTCAACCCTACACTCAAGCTCCTACGAGCAGTACTTC. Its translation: CASSTLHSSSYEQYF.

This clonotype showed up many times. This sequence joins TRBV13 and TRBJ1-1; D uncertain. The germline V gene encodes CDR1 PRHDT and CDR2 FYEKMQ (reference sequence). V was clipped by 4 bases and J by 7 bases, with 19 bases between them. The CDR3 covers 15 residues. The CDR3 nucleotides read TGTGCCAGCAGCTCCAAACTCGGGGTTCCGGGTGAAGCTTTCTTT. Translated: CASSSKLGVPGEAFF.

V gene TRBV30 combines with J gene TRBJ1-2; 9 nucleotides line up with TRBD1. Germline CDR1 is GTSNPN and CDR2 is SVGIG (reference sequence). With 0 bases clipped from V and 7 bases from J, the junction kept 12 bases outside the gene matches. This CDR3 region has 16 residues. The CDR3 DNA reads TGTGCCTGGAGTGTAGTCCTCGGAGACAGGGGGGCTGGCTACACCTTC. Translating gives CAWSVVLGDRGAGYTF.

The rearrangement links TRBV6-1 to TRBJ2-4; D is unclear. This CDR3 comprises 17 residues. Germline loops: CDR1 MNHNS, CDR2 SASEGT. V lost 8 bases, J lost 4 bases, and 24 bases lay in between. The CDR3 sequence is CASSASAMQRWKNIQYF. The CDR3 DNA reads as TGTGCCAGCTCCGCGAGCGCCATGCAGCGTTGGAAAAACATTCAGTACTTC.

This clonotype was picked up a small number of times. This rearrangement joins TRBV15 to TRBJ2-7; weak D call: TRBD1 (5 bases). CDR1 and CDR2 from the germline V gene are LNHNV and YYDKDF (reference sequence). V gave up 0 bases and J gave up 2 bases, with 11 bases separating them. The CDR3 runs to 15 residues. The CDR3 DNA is TGTGCCACCAGCAGAGAAGCCAGGGCGACCTACGAGCAGTACTTC. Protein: CATSREARATYEQYF.

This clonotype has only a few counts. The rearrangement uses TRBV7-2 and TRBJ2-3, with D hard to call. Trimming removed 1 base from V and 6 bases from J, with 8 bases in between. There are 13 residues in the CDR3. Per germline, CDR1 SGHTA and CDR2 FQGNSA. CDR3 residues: CASSLGISDTQYF. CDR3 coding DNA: TGTGCCAGCAGCTTAGGGATCTCCGATACGCAGTATTTT.

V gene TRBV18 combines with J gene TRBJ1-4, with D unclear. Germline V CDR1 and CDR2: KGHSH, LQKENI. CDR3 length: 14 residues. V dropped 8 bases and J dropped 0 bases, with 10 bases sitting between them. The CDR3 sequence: CASHKGATNEKLFF. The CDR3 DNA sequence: TGTGCCAGCCACAAAGGAGCAACTAATGAAAAACTGTTTTTT.

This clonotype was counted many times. Written as DNA, the CDR3 is TGTGCTAGTGGCGACAGGGGGCAGGGTGAGCAGTTCTTC. Protein product: CASGDRGQGEQFF. This chain connects TRBV12-5 to TRBJ2-1, with TRBD1 matching over 10 bases. Germline CDR1 LGHNT, CDR2 FRNRAP. The CDR3 contains 13 residues. After removal of 6 bases from V and 9 bases from J, the junction contained 5 bases not matched to a gene.

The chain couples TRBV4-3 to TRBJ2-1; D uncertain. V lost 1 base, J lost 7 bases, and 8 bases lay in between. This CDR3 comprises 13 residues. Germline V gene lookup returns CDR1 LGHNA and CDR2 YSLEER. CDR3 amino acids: CASSQAWDNEQFF. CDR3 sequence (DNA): TGCGCCAGCAGCCAAGCGTGGGATAATGAGCAGTTCTTC.

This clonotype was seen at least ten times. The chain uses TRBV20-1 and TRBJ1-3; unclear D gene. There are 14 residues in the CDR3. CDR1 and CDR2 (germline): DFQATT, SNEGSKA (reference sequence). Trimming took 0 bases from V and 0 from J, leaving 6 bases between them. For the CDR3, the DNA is TGCAGTGCTAGAGAGGACGTCTCTGGAAACACCATATATTTT. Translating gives CSAREDVSGNTIYF.

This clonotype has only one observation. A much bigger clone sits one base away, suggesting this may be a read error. The CDR3 region is CSVQPAPSGGDTQYF. CDR3 DNA: TGCAGTGTCCAACCAGCCCCTAGCGGGGGCGATACGCAGTATTTT. The genes are TRBV20-1 and TRBJ2-3, with 10 bases fitting TRBD2. The CDR3 extends over 15 amino acids. V was pared by 7 bases and J by 6 bases, with 13 bases of the junction left unmatched. Germline CDR1 reads DFQATT; CDR2 reads SNEGSKA (reference sequence).

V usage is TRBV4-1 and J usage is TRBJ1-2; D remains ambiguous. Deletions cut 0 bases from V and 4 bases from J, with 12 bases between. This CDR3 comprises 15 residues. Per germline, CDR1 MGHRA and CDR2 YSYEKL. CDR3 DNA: TGCGCCAGCAGCCAAGAAATTGGGCGCGGCTATGGCTACACCTTC. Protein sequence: CASSQEIGRGYGYTF.